This TCR beta chain was observed in a study of shared clonotypes between healthy human individuals. Positive CCR7 selection of CD45RO-negative cells yielded the naive CD8 cells, and terminally differentiated effector memory CD45RA+ cells were excluded. It was roughly 210 ng DNA, approximately 28,000 T cell genomes, that sorted-subset replicate PCRs used. Some clones are missing from TCRdb's copy, which holds only in-frame ones; the method was immunoSEQ multiplex PCR. The sample has millions of clones; 85% to 95% are singletons. The CDR3 sequence is 16 residues long. V dropped 3 bases and J dropped 7 bases, with 18 bases sitting between them. Germline V lookup: CDR1 SEHNR, CDR2 FQNEAQ (reference sequence).

V and J are TRBV7-9 and TRBJ2-2; unclear D gene. The sequence derives from a man aged 18 to 29 in good health. Some clones in this sample may be carry-over from other donors' samples. The sequenced sample was naive CD8+ T cells from PBMCs. CDR3 sequence reads: CASSFNPKERGGELFF. CDR3 bases: TGTGCCAGCAGCTTCAACCCCAAAGAACGAGGCGGGGAGCTGTTTTTT.